This T cell receptor (beta chain) was sequenced for a study of CD8+CD57+ T cells in acquired aplastic anemia. Study-wide findings and caveats: Controls did not differ significantly from patients in CD8+ Simpson's diversity. About 29 sequences, all CD8+ CDR3, were shared between patients and controls.

Profiling of TCR beta VDJ combinations and CDR3 sequences used genomic DNA as template. TCRdb redid the calling of the reads with MiXCR, one entry per CDR3 protein. The sample contains about 170,000 distinct CDR3 sequences, 40% to 55% of which appear only once. Patients sequenced had flow cytometry evidence of CD8+CD57+ cell expansion. Between the trimmed V and J ends, which lost 0 bases and 6 bases, there was a span of 17 bases. The germline V gene encodes CDR1 DFQATT and CDR2 SNEGSKA (reference sequence). CDR3 size: 16 residues. This clonotype was seen at least ten times. What it recognizes is unknown.

The rearrangement uses TRBV20-1 and TRBJ1-4; D is ambiguous. Sequenced material: sorted CD4+, CD8+, or CD8+CD57+ T cells (not recorded which) from PBMCs. The TCR sequence derives from a human donor with aplastic anemia. The CDR3 DNA sequence: TGCAGTGCTAGAGATTGGCAGCTAGGTAAAGATGAAAAACTGTTTTTT. It codes for CSARDWQLGKDEKLFF.